This record looks at one TCR beta chain sequence and its context. Its antigen remains unknown. These data come from a study of T cells after yellow fever vaccination. Study results and limitations: Post-booster reappearance was seen for most primary-vaccination clones (around 96% CD4, 75% to 90% CD8). There was a possibility that FACS-sorted repertoires contained abundant clonotypes contaminating from the bulk population.

Germline V gene lookup returns CDR1 DFQATT and CDR2 SNEGSKA (reference sequence). Deletions cut 1 base from V and 3 bases from J, with 4 bases between. This CDR3 spans 12 amino acids. TCRdb re-called the 5' RACE reads with MiXCR, one entry per CDR3 protein. Here the sample spans just under 600,000 distinct CDR3 sequences, roughly 14% being singletons. The sequence was obtained from a man aged 30 to 39 who received the YFV17D yellow fever vaccine. This sequence joins TRBV20-1 and TRBJ1-3, with D uncertain. This specimen consisted of PBMCs, obtained on the day of the yellow fever booster vaccination. The CDR3 nucleotides read TGCAGTGCTAGAGTGGGTGGAAACACCATATATTTT. It yields the protein CSARVGGNTIYF.